The following is a T cell receptor (beta chain) sequence with its context. Its antigen is unknown. The source of the sample is a study of vaccination and CD4 T cells after COVID-19. Study as a whole: The post-COVID sampling time was a median 101 days after diagnosis, ranging from 35 to 161. Blood was drawn a median about 75 days post second dose, range 14 to 241. Stimuli were overlapping spike peptide pools of SARS-CoV-2 and three common cold coronaviruses (HCoV-NL63, HCoV-OC43, HCoV-229E).

The study's findings and limits: Spike mono-reactivity was shown by 304 of 307 vaccine-specific clones in convalescent patients.

Treatment here: roughly ten-day PBMC culture with coronavirus spike peptide pools or control peptides (ViraFEST assay). Researchers used the Oncomine TCR Beta short-read assay to sequence DNA from cultured CD4+ T cells. TCRdb re-derived calls from the PCR reads in MiXCR, one entry per CDR3 protein. Seen here are around 20,000 distinct CDR3 sequences, under 55% observed once, and the top ten hold 4.6%. With 4 bases removed from V and 2 bases from J, the gap between germline ends came to 11 bases. Looked up from germline, CDR1 is KGHDR and CDR2 is SFDVKD. The CDR3 spans 14 residues. Source material: CD4+ T cells from blood, cultured in vitro. The chain carries TRBV24-1 and TRBJ2-7; D gene uncertain. This sequence was found in a human donor who had recovered from COVID-19. In nucleotides, the CDR3 is TGTGCCACCAGTGACCCCCTAGGACCCTACGAGCAGTACTTC. Translated: CATSDPLGPYEQYF.